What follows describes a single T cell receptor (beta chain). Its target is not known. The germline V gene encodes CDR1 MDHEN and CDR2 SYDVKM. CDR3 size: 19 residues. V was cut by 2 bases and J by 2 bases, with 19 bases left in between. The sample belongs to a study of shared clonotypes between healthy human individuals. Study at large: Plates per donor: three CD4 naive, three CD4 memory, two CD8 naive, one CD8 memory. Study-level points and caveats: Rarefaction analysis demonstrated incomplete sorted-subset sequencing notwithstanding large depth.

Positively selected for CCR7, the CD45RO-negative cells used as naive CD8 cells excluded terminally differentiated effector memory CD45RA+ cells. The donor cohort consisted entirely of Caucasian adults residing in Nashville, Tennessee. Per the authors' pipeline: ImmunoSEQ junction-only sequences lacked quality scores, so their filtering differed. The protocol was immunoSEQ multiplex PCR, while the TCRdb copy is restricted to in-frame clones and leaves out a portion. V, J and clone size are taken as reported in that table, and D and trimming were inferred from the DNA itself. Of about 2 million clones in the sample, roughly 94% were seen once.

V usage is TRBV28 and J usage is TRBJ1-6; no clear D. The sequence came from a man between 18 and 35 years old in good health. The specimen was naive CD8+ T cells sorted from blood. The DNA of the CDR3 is TGTGCCAGCAGTTTACCCACCAATGCGCCCAACACCTATAATTCACCCCTCCACTTT. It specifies CASSLPTNAPNTYNSPLHF.